The T cell receptor beta chain under discussion was sequenced for a study of T cell responses to AZD1222 COVID-19 vaccine (dated by TCRdb to about 2021). A note on the overall study: A total of approximately 240 trial participants underwent TCR sequencing, of whom 207 had received two doses of AZD1222 and 26 had received two doses of the MenACWY control vaccine. Trial participants were enrolled by age into subgroups of 18-55, 56-69 and 70-plus years, and around 150, 28 and 57 TCR-sequenced participants, respectively, were included in these subgroups.

The CDR3 regions of human TCRbeta chains were subjected to immunosequencing. On the study's bioinformatics: Repertoire TCRs were matched against a reference library of SARS-CoV-2-specific TCRs generated with the MIRA antigen-specificity platform. Breadth meant the fraction of unique TCRs that were SARS-CoV-2-associated, whereas depth meant the fraction of total T cells that were SARS-CoV-2-associated. Using the MIRA data, each spike-specific TCR was assigned both to the spike region to which the TCR was reactive and to a CD4 or CD8 class. Log10-transformed breadth and depth values were compared by one-way ANOVA with Sidak's multiple comparisons tests. Drawn from immuneACCESS, this table holds only the in-frame rearrangements with V and J called that TCRdb kept. Clones are partly lost; checked studies trace under half to an unresolved V gene and leave the rest unexplained. The DNA was the basis for D and trimming; V, J and clone size are from that table. Across this sample there are roughly 120,000 clones, with 70% to 90% seen only once. 9.5% to 15% of the sample is held by the ten biggest clonotypes.

The paper's findings and limits, for the study overall: Spike-specific TCR breadth and depth rose significantly after two AZD1222 doses compared with day 0 and with MenACWY recipients. The 56-69-year group was small, and its depth increase did not reach significance, likely because of low power. Participants were mostly white British and included more females than males, and it was suggested by the authors that clonal diversity may have been underestimated. Because no samples from the day 14 peak response were available, repertoires could be characterized only after the peak T cell response. Epitopes outside the regions mutated in the B.1.351 and B.1.1.7 variants were reportedly recognized by nearly half of the unique spike-specific TCRs. Conclusions about previously exposed vaccinees were limited because only six AZD1222 recipients were SARS-CoV-2 seropositive at baseline. The vaccine-associated CD4 TCRs covered the entire spike protein, and the dominant responses fell in regions 160-218 and 743-854.

V lost 6 bases and J lost 4 bases, and the count of bases not matched to a germline gene is 5. Measured from the cysteine to the phenylalanine, the CDR3 is 14 residues long. This entry keeps only the CDR3 DNA: 42 bases, framed from base 1. For CDR1 and CDR2, the germline V gene lists SNHLY and FYNNEI. The time point tag for this specimen amounts to: baseline before first vaccination. Sample treatment or condition, as interpreted from the label and publication: meningococcal conjugate vaccine given as trial control. Samples from vaccinated people were obtained from the UK trials COV001 and COV002, which included a single-blind randomized controlled phase 2/3 trial of AZD1222 (ChAdOx1 nCoV-19) in healthy adults. For TCRbeta chain sequencing, PBMC samples were collected from trial participants at day 0 and at day 28 after the second dose. With respect to this clone: There is no known antigen for this receptor. Per-nucleotide qualities are absent, and no much larger clonotype sits a single base away.

The rearrangement combines TRBV2 with TRBJ1-4; 7 junctional bases match TRBD1. The sequence was obtained from an adult in good health. The sample consisted of peripheral blood, taken on day 0 of MenACWY control vaccination. Read as DNA, the sequence is TGTGCCAGCAGCGCACAGGGGTATAATGAAAAACTGTTTTTT. Translated, this is CASSAQGYNEKLFF.